The next 16 T cell receptor beta chains were all read from a single sample in a study of blood T cell repertoires in COVID-19. The protocol was immunoSEQ multiplex PCR, while the TCRdb copy is restricted to in-frame clones and leaves out a portion. This sample has roughly 190,000 clones, with about three quarters found just once. The specimen was peripheral blood. These receptors were obtained from a woman aged 45-65 years with active or convalescent COVID-19.

In its sample, this clone was seen a few times. CDR3 in DNA: TGTGCCAGCTCACCAAGGGGGAAGGATGGCTACACCTTC. Translating it yields CASSPRGKDGYTF. The chain recombines TRBV18 with TRBJ1-2, with D possibly TRBD1 on 6 matching bases. The CDR3 extends over 13 amino acids. V lost 2 bases, J lost 6 bases, and 10 bases lay in between. CDR1 and CDR2 (germline): KGHSH, LQKENI.

The CDR3 region has the DNA TGTGCCAGCAGTGAAGCGTCGGCGGGAGCGGCCTACGAGCAGTACTTC. Protein: CASSEASAGAAYEQYF. The V and J genes are TRBV2 and TRBJ2-7; 7 nucleotides agree with TRBD2. This CDR3 is 16 amino acids long. Germline CDR1 and CDR2: SNHLY and FYNNEI. Unmatched junction bases numbered 7, after V lost 0 bases and J lost 2 bases.

The rearrangement uses TRBV11-2 and TRBJ2-7; no firm D call. CDR3 length equals 15 residues. The germline V gene encodes CDR1 SGHAT and CDR2 FQNNGV. V shed 0 bases and J shed 3 bases, with 12 bases lying between them. The DNA of the CDR3 is TGTGCCAGCAGCTTAGATCGTGGCCTTCACTACGAGCAGTACTTC. Its translation is CASSLDRGLHYEQYF.

As concerns this clone: The same CDR3 arises from other DNA sequences in this sample as well. CDR3 protein: CAWSVRGETQYF. CDR3 bases: TGTGCCTGGAGTGTAAGGGGGGAGACCCAGTACTTC. The J gene is TRBJ2-5, the V gene TRBV30; TRBD1 is a possible D gene (6 bases). With 0 bases removed from V and 5 bases from J, the gap between germline ends came to 7 bases. The CDR3 contains 12 residues. Germline lookup yields CDR1 GTSNPN and CDR2 SVGIG (reference sequence).

This chain connects TRBV2 to TRBJ1-1; TRBD1 might be the D (6 bases). V was shortened by 7 bases and J by 2 bases, with 14 bases between the two germline ends. Germline CDR1 reads SNHLY; CDR2 reads FYNNEI. The CDR3 runs 14 residues. The CDR3 region has the DNA TGTGCCAGCACCACACCGGACAGCAACACTGAAGCTTTCTTT. It yields the protein CASTTPDSNTEAFF.

The V call is TRBV6-5, the J call TRBJ1-1; possibly TRBD1 for D (5 bases). CDR1 is MNHEY, CDR2 SVGAGI, per germline. This CDR3 comprises 14 residues. V gave up 6 bases and J gave up 5 bases, with 16 bases separating them. The CDR3 sequence is CASSSPRGVTEAFF. The CDR3 DNA sequence: TGTGCCAGCAGCTCACCCCGGGGGGTGACTGAAGCTTTCTTT.

This sequence joins TRBV6-2 or TRBV6-3 and TRBJ2-7; the match to TRBD2 covers 9 bases. The CDR3 is 18 amino acids. With V trimmed by 6 bases and J by 5 bases, 20 bases remained unmatched. Germline CDR1 is MNHEY and CDR2 is SVGEGT. Here the CDR3 DNA reads TGTGCCAGCAGCGCGGCTAGCGGGACTTACCTCGTCCCCCACGAGCAGTACTTC. Translated, it gives CASSAASGTYLVPHEQYF.

The chain has TRBV5-4 and TRBJ2-1, with 12 bases aligning to TRBD2. This CDR3 contains 16 residues. CDR1 is SGHNT and CDR2 is YYREEE in the germline V gene (reference sequence). V lost 6 bases and J lost 7; bases outside the gene matches: 11. CDR3 region: CASTLRLAGERNEQFF. In DNA, the CDR3 is TGTGCCAGCACCCTCCGACTAGCGGGAGAGAGAAATGAGCAGTTCTTC.

The chain is built from TRBV6-1 and TRBJ1-2; TRBD1 is a possible D gene (5 bases). V was pared by 1 base and J by 5 bases, with 14 bases between. Looked up from germline, CDR1 is MNHNS and CDR2 is SASEGT. The CDR3 consists of 15 residues. CDR3 nucleotide sequence: TGTGCCAGCAGTGAAGTGGAGGGGCGGGGGTATGGCTACACCTTC. It translates to CASSEVEGRGYGYTF.

The V and J genes are TRBV29-1 and TRBJ1-4, with D hard to call. V dropped 7 bases and J dropped 8 bases, with 20 bases sitting between them. CDR3 length equals 14 residues. Germline V CDR1 and CDR2: SQVTM, ANQGSEA. CDR3 sequence: CSADSGGATEKLFF. DNA of the CDR3: TGCAGCGCAGACTCCGGCGGTGCAACGGAAAAACTGTTTTTT. Full variable domain (outside the CDR3, taken from reference TRBV29-1 and TRBJ1-4): SAVISQKPSRDICQRGTSLTIQCQVDSQVTMMFWYRQQPGQSLTLIATANQGSEATYESGFVIDKFPISRPNLTFSTLTVSNMSPEDSSIYLCSADSGGATEKLFFGSGTQLSVL.

The chain employs TRBV18 and TRBJ1-6; D may be TRBD1 (5 bases). V lost 2 bases and J 6 bases, leaving 17 bases between the germline ends. CDR1 KGHSH and CDR2 LQKENI come from the germline V gene. The CDR3 is made up of 17 amino acids. The CDR3 sequence is CASSPVRPTRGNSPLHF. The CDR3 bases are TGTGCCAGCTCACCAGTGAGACCGACAAGGGGTAATTCACCCCTCCACTTT.

The V call is TRBV24-1, the J call TRBJ2-1, with 14 bases fitting TRBD2. The CDR3 consists of 19 residues. The trim removed 4 bases at V and 1 base at J, leaving 8 bases unmatched. Germline V lookup: CDR1 KGHDR, CDR2 SFDVKD. CDR3 loop: CATSDPTSGRAGSYNEQFF. CDR3 nucleotide sequence: TGTGCCACCAGTGACCCGACTAGCGGGAGGGCCGGGTCCTACAATGAGCAGTTCTTC.

The chain links TRBV19 to TRBJ1-5, with TRBD1 matching over 8 bases. The CDR3 extends over 15 amino acids. After removal of 7 bases from V and 4 bases from J, the junction contained 9 bases not matched to a gene. Germline lookup yields CDR1 LNHDA and CDR2 SQIVND (reference sequence). This CDR3 reads CASKGGQGFNQPQHF. In DNA, the CDR3 is TGTGCCAGTAAGGGAGGACAGGGCTTTAATCAGCCCCAGCATTTT.

This clone was observed a handful of times. V usage is TRBV27 and J usage is TRBJ2-1; no reliable D call. The CDR3 sequence is 12 residues long. Germline CDR1 MNHEY, CDR2 SMNVEV (reference sequence). V lost 5 bases, J lost 5 bases, and 7 bases lay in between. For the CDR3, the DNA is TGTGCCAGCAGTCCCCCCGACAATGAGCAGTTCTTC. Translating it yields CASSPPDNEQFF.

V usage is TRBV4-1 and J usage is TRBJ2-1, with TRBD2 matching over 10 bases. This CDR3 has 16 amino acids. J was trimmed by 7 bases and V by 0 bases; bases with no gene match: 6. CDR1 is MGHRA and CDR2 is YSYEKL in the germline V gene. The CDR3 DNA sequence: TGCGCCAGCAGCCAAGATCCCGTAGCGGGAGGTAATGAGCAGTTCTTC. Translating it yields CASSQDPVAGGNEQFF.

This chain links TRBV4-2 with TRBJ1-1, with TRBD1 as a possible D gene (5 bases). The CDR3 totals 14 residues. The V end was cut by 0 bases, the J end by 7 bases, with 12 bases between. Germline CDR1 is LGHNA and CDR2 is YNFKEQ. CDR3 nucleotides: TGTGCCAGCAGCCAAGATCGGCAGGGTCGTGAAGCTTTCTTT. Encoded protein: CASSQDRQGREAFF.